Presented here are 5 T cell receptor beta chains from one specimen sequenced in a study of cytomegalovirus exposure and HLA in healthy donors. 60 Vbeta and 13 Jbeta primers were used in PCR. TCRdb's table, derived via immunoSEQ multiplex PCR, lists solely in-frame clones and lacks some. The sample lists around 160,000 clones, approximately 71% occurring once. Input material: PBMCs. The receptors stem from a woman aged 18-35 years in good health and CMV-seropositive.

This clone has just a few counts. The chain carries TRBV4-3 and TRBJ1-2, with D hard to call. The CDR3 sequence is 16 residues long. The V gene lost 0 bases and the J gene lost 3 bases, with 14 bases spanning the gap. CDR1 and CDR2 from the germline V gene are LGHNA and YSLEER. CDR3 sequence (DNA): TGCGCCAGCAGCCAAGAGACTGGCCAGCCCGACTATGGCTACACCTTC. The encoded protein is CASSQETGQPDYGYTF.

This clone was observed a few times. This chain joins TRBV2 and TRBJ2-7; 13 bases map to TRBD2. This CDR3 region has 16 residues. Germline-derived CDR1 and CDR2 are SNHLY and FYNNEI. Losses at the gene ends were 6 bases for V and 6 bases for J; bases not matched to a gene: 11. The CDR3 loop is CASRGVTSGRDGEQYF. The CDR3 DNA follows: TGTGCCAGCAGGGGGGTAACTAGCGGGAGGGACGGCGAGCAGTACTTC.

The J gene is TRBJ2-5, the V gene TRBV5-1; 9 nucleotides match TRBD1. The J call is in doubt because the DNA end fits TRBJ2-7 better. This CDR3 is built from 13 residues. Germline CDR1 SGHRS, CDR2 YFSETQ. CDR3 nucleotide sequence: TGCGCCAGCAGGGTCGGACAGGGGTACGAGCAGTACTTC. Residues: CASRVGQGYEQYF.

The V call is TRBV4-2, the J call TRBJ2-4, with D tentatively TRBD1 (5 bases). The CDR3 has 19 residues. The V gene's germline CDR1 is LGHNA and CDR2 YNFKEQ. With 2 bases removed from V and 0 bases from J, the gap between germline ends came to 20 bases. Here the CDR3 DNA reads TGTGCCAGCAGCCAATATGGACGGACATTGTTATTAGCCAAAAACATTCAGTACTTC. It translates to CASSQYGRTLLLAKNIQYF.

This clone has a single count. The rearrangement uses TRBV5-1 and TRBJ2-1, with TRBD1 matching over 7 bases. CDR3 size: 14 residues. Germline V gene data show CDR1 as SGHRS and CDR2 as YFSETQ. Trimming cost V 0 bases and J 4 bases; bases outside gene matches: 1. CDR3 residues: CASSLEGQYNEQFF. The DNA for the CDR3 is TGCGCCAGCAGCTTGGAGGGACAGTACAATGAGCAGTTCTTC.